The clone carrying this T cell receptor beta chain showed up just once. The antigen is undetermined. The missing conserved phenylalanine or tryptophan at the end of this CDR3 makes a read error likely. The sample originates from a study of molecular identifiers for immune sequencing clone quantification. V was clipped by 7 bases and J by 4 bases, with 17 bases between them. The CDR3 is made up of 14 amino acids. Previously reported methods and listed TCR primers produced the bulk TCR libraries. TCRdb analysed the PCR reads with MiXCR anew, one entry per CDR3 protein. The repertoire holds 600,000 to 650,000 distinct CDR3 sequences, with around 20% as singletons. General study results and limits: Highly expanded clone sizes could be underestimated by identical TCR molecules that share a barcode. It was shown that clones above 20 RNA copies held over 97% of effector molecules, but under 1% in naive cells. Spiked Jurkat TCR RNA equivalent to one cell was reportedly detectable in approximately 980,000 naive cells.

The sequenced sample consisted of naive CD8+ T cells from blood, with Jurkat cell RNA spiked in. The subset was: FACS-sorted CD8+CD4-CCR7+CD45RA+ naive T cells. This receptor was identified in a human donor in good health. Some libraries in this study had Jurkat cell RNA spiked in. The V call is TRBV12-3 or TRBV12-4, the J call TRBJ2-7; the D is unclear. CDR3 nucleotides: TGTGCCAGCATGCGAACCGGTTCGATATACGAGCAGTACTAC. Protein: CASMRTGSIYEQYY.